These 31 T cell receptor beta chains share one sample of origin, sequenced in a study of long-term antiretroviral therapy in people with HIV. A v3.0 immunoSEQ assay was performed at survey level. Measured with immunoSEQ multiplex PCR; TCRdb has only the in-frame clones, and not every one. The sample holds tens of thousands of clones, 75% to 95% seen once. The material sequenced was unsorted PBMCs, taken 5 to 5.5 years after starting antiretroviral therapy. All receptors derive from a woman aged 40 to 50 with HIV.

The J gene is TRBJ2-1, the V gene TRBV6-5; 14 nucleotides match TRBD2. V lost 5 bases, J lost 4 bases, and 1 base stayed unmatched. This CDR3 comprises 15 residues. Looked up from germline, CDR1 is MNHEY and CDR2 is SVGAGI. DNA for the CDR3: TGTGCCAGCAGTGGACTAGCGGGAGGATACAATGAGCAGTTCTTC. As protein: CASSGLAGGYNEQFF.

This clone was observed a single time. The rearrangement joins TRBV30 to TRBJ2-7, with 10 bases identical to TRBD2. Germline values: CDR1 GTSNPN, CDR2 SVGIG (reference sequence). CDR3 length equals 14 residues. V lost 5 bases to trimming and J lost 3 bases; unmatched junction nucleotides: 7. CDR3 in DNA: TGTGCCTGGGCCCTAGCGGGAGTCGACTACGAGCAGTACTTC. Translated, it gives CAWALAGVDYEQYF. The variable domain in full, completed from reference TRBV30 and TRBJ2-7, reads SQTIHQWPATLVQPVGSPLSLECTVEGTSNPNLYWYRQAAGRGLQLLFYSVGIGQISSEVPQNLSASRPQDRQFILSSKKLLLSDSGFYLCAWALAGVDYEQYFGPGTRLTVT.

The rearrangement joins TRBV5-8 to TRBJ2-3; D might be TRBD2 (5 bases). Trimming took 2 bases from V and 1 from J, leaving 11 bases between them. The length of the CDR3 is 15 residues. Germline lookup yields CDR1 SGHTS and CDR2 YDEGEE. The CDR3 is CASSLRGLGTDTQYF. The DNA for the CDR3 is TGTGCCAGCAGCTTAAGAGGGCTGGGCACAGATACGCAGTATTTT.

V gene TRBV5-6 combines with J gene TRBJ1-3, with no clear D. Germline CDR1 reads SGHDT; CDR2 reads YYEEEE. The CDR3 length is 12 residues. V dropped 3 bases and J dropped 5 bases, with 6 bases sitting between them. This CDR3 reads CASSWDRNTIYF. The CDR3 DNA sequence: TGTGCCAGCAGCTGGGATCGAAACACCATATATTTT.

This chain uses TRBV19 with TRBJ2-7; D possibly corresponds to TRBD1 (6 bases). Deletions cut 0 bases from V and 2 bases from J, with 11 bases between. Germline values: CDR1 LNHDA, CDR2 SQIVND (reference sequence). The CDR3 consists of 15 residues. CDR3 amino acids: CASSIETGAPYEQYF. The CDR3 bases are TGTGCCAGTAGTATAGAGACAGGAGCCCCCTACGAGCAGTACTTC. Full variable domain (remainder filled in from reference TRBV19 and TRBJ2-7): DGGITQSPKYLFRKEGQNVTLSCEQNLNHDAMYWYRQDPGQGLRLIYYSQIVNDFQKGDIAEGYSVSREKKESFPLTVTSAQKNPTAFYLCASSIETGAPYEQYFGPGTRLTVT.

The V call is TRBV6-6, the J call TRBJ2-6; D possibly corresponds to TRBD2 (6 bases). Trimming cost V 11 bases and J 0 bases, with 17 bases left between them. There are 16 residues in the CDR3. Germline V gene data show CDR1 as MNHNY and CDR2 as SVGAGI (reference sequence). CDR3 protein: CAGRGTESSGANVLTF. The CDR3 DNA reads TGTGCCGGCCGGGGGACCGAGAGCTCTGGGGCCAACGTCCTGACTTTC.

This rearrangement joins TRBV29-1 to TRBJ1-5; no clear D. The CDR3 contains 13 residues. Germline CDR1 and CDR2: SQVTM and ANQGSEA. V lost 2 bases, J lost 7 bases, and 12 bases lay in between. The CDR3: CSVELGSGQPQHF. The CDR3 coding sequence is TGCAGCGTTGAACTTGGCAGCGGGCAGCCCCAGCATTTT.

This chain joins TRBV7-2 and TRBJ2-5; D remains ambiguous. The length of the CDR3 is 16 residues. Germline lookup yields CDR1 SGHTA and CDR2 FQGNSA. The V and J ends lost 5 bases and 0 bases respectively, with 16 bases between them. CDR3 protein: CASSASWGLYQETQYF. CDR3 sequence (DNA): TGTGCCAGCAGCGCAAGCTGGGGTTTGTACCAAGAGACCCAGTACTTC.

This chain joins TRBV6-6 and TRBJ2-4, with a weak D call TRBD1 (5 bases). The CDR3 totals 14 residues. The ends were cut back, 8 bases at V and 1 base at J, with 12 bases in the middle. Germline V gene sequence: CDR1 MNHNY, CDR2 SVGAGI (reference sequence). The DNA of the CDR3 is TGTGCCAGCTACGCATCAGGGGCCAAAAACATTCAGTACTTC. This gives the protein CASYASGAKNIQYF.

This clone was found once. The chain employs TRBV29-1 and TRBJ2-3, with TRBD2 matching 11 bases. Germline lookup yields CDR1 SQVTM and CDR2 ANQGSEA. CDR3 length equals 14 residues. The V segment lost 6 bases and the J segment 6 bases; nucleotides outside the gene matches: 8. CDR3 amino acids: CSVESSGRTDTQYF. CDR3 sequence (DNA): TGCAGCGTCGAATCTAGCGGGAGGACCGATACGCAGTATTTT.

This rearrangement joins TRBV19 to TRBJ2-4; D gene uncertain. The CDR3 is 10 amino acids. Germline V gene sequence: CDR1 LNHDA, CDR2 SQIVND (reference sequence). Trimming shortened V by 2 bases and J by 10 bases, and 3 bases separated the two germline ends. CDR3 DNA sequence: TGTGCCAGTAGTATATGGATTCAGTACTTC. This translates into CASSIWIQYF.

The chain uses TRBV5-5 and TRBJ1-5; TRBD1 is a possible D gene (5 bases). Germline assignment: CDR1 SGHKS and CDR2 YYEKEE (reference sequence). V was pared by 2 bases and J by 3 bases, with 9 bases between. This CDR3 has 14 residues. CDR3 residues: CASSFDSINQPQHF. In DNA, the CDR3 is TGTGCCAGCAGCTTCGACAGTATCAATCAGCCCCAGCATTTT.

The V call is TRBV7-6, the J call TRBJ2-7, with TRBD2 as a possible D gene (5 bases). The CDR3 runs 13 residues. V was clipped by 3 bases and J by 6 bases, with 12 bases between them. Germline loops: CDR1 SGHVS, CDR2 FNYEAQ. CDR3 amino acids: CASSLVPRGEQYF. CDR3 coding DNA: TGTGCCAGCAGCTTGGTCCCCCGGGGCGAGCAGTACTTC.

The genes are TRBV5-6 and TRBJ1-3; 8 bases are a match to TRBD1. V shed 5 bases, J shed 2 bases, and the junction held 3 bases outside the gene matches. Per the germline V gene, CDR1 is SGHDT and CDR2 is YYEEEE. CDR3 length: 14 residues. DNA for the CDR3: TGTGCCAGCAGTGACAGGGGAGCTGGAAACACCATATATTTT. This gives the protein CASSDRGAGNTIYF.

The CDR3 reads CASNFPRDGEDYGYTF. CDR3 DNA: TGTGCCAGTAACTTTCCCCGGGACGGAGAAGACTATGGCTACACCTTC. This chain connects TRBV19 to TRBJ1-2; TRBD1 might be the D (5 bases). The CDR3 runs to 16 residues. Trimming shortened V by 7 bases and J by 3 bases, and 21 bases separated the two germline ends. Germline values: CDR1 LNHDA, CDR2 SQIVND (reference sequence).

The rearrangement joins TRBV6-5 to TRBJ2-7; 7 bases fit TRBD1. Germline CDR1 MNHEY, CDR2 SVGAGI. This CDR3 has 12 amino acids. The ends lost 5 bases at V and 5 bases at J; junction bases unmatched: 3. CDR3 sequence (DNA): TGTGCCAGCAGTCGACAGGGCCACGAGCAGTACTTC. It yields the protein CASSRQGHEQYF.

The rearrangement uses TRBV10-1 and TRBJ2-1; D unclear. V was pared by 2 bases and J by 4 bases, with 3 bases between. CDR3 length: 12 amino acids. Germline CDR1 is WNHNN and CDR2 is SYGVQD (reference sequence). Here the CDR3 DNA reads TGCGCCAGCAGTGAGGGGTACAATGAGCAGTTCTTC. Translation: CASSEGYNEQFF.

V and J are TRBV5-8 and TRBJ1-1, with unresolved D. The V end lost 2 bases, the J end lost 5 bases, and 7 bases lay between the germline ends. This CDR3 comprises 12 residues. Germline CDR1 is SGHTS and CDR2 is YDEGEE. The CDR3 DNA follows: TGTGCCAGCAGCTTCGACCTAACTGAAGCTTTCTTT. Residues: CASSFDLTEAFF.

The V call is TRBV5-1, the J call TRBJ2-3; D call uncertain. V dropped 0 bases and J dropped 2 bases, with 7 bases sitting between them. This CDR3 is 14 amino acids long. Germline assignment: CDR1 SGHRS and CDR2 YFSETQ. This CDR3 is CASSLVIATDTQYF. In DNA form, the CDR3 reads TGCGCCAGCAGCTTGGTAATAGCCACAGATACGCAGTATTTT.

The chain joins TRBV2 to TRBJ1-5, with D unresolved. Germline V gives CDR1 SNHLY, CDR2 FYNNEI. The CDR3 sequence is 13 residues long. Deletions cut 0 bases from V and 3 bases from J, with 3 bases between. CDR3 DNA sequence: TGTGCCAGCAGTGAAGCCTACAATCAGCCCCAGCATTTT. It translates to CASSEAYNQPQHF. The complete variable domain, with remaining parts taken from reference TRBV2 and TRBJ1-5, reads EPEVTQTPSHQVTQMGQEVILRCVPISNHLYFYWYRQILGQKVEFLVSFYNNEISEKSEIFDDQFSVERPDGSNFTLKIRSTKLEDSAMYFCASSEAYNQPQHFGDGTRLSIL.

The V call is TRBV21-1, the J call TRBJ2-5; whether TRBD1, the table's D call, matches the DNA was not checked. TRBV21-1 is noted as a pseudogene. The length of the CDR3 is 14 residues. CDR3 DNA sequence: TGTGCCAGCAGCATCAGTGTTCCTCAAGAGACCCAGTACTTC. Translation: CASSISVPQETQYF.

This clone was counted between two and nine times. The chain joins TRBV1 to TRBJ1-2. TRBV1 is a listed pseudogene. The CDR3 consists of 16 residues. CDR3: CTSSQGREGIYVGYTF. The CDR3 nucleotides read TGCACCAGCAGCCAAGGACGCGAGGGAATCTATGTCGGCTACACCTTC.

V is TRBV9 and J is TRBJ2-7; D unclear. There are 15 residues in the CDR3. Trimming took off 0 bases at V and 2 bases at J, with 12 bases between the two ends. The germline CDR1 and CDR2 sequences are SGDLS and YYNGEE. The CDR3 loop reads CASSVEAGATYEQYF. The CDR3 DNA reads TGTGCCAGCAGCGTAGAAGCCGGAGCCACCTACGAGCAGTACTTC.

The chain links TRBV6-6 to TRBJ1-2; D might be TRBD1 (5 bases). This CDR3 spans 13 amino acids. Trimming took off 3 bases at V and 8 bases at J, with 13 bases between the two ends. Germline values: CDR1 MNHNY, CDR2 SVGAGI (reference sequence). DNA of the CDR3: TGTGCCAGCAGTTATGTTCAGGGTGTCGGCTACACCTTC. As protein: CASSYVQGVGYTF.

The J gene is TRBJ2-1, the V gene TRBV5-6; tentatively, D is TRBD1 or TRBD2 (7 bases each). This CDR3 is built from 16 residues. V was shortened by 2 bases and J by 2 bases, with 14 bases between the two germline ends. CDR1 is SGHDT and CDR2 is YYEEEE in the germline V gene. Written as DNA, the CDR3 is TGTGCCAGCAGCTTTTATCAGGGGGGGGCCTACAATGAGCAGTTCTTC. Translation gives CASSFYQGGAYNEQFF.

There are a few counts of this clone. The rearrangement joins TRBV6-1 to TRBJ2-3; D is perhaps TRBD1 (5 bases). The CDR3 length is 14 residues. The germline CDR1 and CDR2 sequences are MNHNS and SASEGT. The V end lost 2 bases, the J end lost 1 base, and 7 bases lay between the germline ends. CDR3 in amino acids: CASSESTGTDTQYF. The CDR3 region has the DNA TGTGCCAGCAGTGAATCGACAGGCACAGATACGCAGTATTTT.

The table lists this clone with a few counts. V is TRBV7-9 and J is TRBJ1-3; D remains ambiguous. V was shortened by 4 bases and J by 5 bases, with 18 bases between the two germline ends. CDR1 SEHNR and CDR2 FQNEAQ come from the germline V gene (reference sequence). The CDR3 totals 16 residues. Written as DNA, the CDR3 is TGTGCCAGCAGCTCATCCCGTTCGAGCCAACGAAACACCATATATTTT. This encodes CASSSSRSSQRNTIYF.

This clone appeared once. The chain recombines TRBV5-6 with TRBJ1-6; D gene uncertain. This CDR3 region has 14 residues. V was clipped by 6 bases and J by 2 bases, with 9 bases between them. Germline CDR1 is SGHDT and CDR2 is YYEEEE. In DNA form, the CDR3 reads TGTGCCAGCAACACAGACACCTATAATTCACCCCTCCACTTT. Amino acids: CASNTDTYNSPLHF. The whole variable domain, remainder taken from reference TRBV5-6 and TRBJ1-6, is DAGVTQSPTHLIKTRGQQVTLRCSPKSGHDTVSWYQQALGQGPQFIFQYYEEEERQRGNFPDRFSGHQFPNYSSELNVNALLLGDSALYLCASNTDTYNSPLHFGNGTRLTVT.

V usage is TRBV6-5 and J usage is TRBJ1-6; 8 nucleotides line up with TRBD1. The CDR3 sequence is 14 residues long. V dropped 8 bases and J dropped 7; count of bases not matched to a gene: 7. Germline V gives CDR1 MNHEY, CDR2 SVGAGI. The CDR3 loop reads CASSPGTGNSPLHF. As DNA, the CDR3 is TGTGCCAGCTCCCCCGGGACAGGAAATTCACCCCTCCACTTT.

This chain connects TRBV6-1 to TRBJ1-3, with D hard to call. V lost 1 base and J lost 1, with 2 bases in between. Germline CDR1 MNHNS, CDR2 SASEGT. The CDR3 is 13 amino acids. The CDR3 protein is CASSEGSGNTIYF. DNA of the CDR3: TGTGCCAGCAGTGAAGGATCTGGAAACACCATATATTTT.

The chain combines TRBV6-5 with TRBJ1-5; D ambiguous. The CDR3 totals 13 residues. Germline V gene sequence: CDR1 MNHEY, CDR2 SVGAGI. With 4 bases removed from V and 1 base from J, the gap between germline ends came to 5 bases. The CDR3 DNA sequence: TGTGCCAGCAGTTCCAAAAGCAATCAGCCCCAGCATTTT. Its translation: CASSSKSNQPQHF.